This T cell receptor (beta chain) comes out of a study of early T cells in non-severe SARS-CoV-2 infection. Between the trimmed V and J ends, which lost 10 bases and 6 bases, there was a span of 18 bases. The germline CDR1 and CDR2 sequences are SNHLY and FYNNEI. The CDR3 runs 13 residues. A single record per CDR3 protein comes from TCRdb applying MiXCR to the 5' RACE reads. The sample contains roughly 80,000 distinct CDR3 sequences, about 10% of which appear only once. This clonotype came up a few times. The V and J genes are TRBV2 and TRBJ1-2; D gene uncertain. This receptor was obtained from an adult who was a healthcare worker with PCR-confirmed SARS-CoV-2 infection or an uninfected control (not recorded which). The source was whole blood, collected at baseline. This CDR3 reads CATLDFYPHGYTF. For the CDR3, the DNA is TGTGCCACCCTGGACTTTTATCCCCATGGCTACACCTTC.